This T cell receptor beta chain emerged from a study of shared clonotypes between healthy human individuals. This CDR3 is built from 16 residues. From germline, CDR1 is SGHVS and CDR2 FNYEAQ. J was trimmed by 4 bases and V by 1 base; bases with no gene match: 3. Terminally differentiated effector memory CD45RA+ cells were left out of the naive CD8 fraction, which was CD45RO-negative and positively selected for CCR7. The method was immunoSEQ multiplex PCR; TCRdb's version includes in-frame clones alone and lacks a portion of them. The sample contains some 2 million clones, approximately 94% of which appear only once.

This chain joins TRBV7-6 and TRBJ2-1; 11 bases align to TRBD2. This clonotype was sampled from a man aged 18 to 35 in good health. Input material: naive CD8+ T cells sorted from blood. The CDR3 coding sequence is TGTGCCAGCAGCTTAGTGGGACTAGCGGAGTACAATGAGCAGTTCTTC. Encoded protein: CASSLVGLAEYNEQFF.